One sample yielded the 18 T cell receptor beta chains listed below, sequenced in a study of early T cells in non-severe SARS-CoV-2 infection. A single record per CDR3 protein comes from TCRdb applying MiXCR to the 5' RACE reads. The data show under 35,000 distinct CDR3 sequences, with about 4.2% seen just once and 9% to 14% held by the top ten. The specimen was whole blood. The receptors derive from an adult who was a healthcare worker with PCR-confirmed SARS-CoV-2 infection or an uninfected control (not recorded which).

This clonotype was counted at least ten times. The chain links TRBV6-2 or TRBV6-3 to TRBJ2-1; possible D gene TRBD2, 6 bases. CDR1 is MNHEY and CDR2 is SVGEGT in the germline V gene. CDR3 length: 17 amino acids. Trimming removed 0 bases at V and 3 bases at J, with 15 bases between. CDR3 sequence reads: CASSYSPPWGVYNEQFF. CDR3 bases: TGTGCCAGCAGTTACTCCCCCCCGTGGGGGGTCTACAATGAGCAGTTCTTC.

This clonotype appeared many times. The rearrangement joins TRBV7-2 to TRBJ1-6; maybe TRBD1 (6 bases). CDR1 and CDR2 from the germline V gene are SGHTA and FQGNSA. With 2 bases removed from V and 8 bases from J, the gap between germline ends came to 28 bases. The CDR3 covers 20 residues. The CDR3 protein is CASSLRGDRQGYSLDSPLHF. CDR3 nucleotides: TGTGCCAGCAGCTTAAGGGGGGACCGGCAGGGGTATAGTCTAGATTCACCCCTCCACTTT.

About this clonotype itself: An end of the junction does not agree with germline; a read error may underlie this. V gene TRBV30 combines with J gene TRBJ2-7, with D possibly matching TRBD2 (5 bases). CDR1 is GTSNPN and CDR2 is SVGIG in the germline V gene (reference sequence). This CDR3 region has 13 residues. CDR3 in DNA: TGTCCCTGGAGTTTGGGGATAACGGGGGAGCAGTACTTC. It translates to CPWSLGITGEQYF.

This clonotype was seen a few times. The chain uses TRBV29-1 and TRBJ2-7; D call uncertain. Germline CDR1 is SQVTM and CDR2 is ANQGSEA. CDR3 length: 11 residues. V lost 7 bases to trimming and J lost 1 base, with 8 bases between them. As DNA, the CDR3 is TGCAGCGGAAGGGATTCCTACGAGCAGTACTTC. It is translated as CSGRDSYEQYF.

At least ten counts were recorded for this clonotype. The rearrangement uses TRBV5-1 and TRBJ2-1; the D gene is possibly TRBD2 (5 bases). This CDR3 comprises 14 residues. The V and J ends lost 7 bases and 4 bases respectively, with 15 bases between them. Germline V gene sequence: CDR1 SGHRS, CDR2 YFSETQ. The CDR3 region has the DNA TGCGCCAGCTCCTCCACACGGGGTTACAATGAGCAGTTCTTC. Translating gives CASSSTRGYNEQFF.

This clonotype was observed at least ten times. The chain has TRBV2 and TRBJ2-2, with TRBD2 matching over 14 bases. The CDR3 is 18 amino acids. Germline-derived CDR1 and CDR2 are SNHLY and FYNNEI. Trimming removed 2 bases from V and 4 bases from J; junction bases left unmatched: 6. The CDR3 reads CASSESRTSGRLTGELFF. The CDR3 DNA reads as TGTGCCAGCAGTGAATCCCGGACTAGCGGGAGGCTCACCGGGGAGCTGTTTTTT. Together with reference TRBV2 and TRBJ2-2, the CDR3 gives the full variable domain: EPEVTQTPSHQVTQMGQEVILRCVPISNHLYFYWYRQILGQKVEFLVSFYNNEISEKSEIFDDQFSVERPDGSNFTLKIRSTKLEDSAMYFCASSESRTSGRLTGELFFGEGSRLTVL.

CDR3 in amino acids: CATSGGVTTDTQYF. CDR3 DNA sequence: TGTGCCACTTCGGGGGGCGTAACCACAGATACGCAGTATTTT. J is TRBJ2-3 and V is TRBV2, with a weak D call TRBD2 (7 bases). In germline, CDR1 is SNHLY, CDR2 FYNNEI. The CDR3 consists of 14 residues. V lost 10 bases and J 2 bases, leaving 16 bases between the germline ends.

The V and J genes are TRBV4-2 and TRBJ2-5; D is unresolved. CDR1 and CDR2 from the germline V gene are LGHNA and YNFKEQ. The V end lost 4 bases, the J end lost 4 bases, and 10 bases lay between the germline ends. There are 13 residues in the CDR3. Here the CDR3 DNA reads TGTGCCAGCAGCCCCGTCCAACGAGAGACCCAGTACTTC. It encodes CASSPVQRETQYF.

As DNA, the CDR3 is TGCGCCAGCAGCTTGAGCACCGACACCGGGGAGCTGTTTTTT. Translated, it gives CASSLSTDTGELFF. This chain joins TRBV5-1 and TRBJ2-2, with D unresolved. The length of the CDR3 is 14 residues. V lost 1 base, J lost 3 bases, and 7 bases lay in between. CDR1 SGHRS and CDR2 YFSETQ come from the germline V gene.

This clonotype appeared a few times. The chain has TRBV20-1 and TRBJ2-5; TRBD1 matches at 7 bases. Germline V lookup: CDR1 DFQATT, CDR2 SNEGSKA (reference sequence). V lost 3 bases, J lost 4 bases, and 5 bases stayed unmatched. The CDR3 has 13 residues. The CDR3 bases are TGCAGTGCTAGTTCACAGGGGTTAGAGACCCAGTACTTC. Translation: CSASSQGLETQYF.

This clonotype has at least ten counts. This chain links TRBV28 with TRBJ2-7, with 8 bases aligning to TRBD1. This CDR3 contains 14 residues. V was clipped by 1 base and J by 9 bases; unmatched bases: 8. CDR1 and CDR2 from the germline V gene are MDHEN and SYDVKM. DNA for the CDR3: TGTGCCAGCAGTTTATCAGGGGGCGGCAGTGGGCAGTACTTC. Translated: CASSLSGGGSGQYF. Together with reference TRBV28 and TRBJ2-7, the CDR3 gives the full variable domain: DVKVTQSSRYLVKRTGEKVFLECVQDMDHENMFWYRQDPGLGLRLIYFSYDVKMKEKGDIPEGYSVSREKKERFSLILESASTNQTSMYLCASSLSGGGSGQYFGPGTRLTVT.

This clonotype occurred many times. The rearrangement links TRBV5-1 to TRBJ2-3; tentative D call: TRBD1 (5 bases). There are 14 residues in the CDR3. Between the trimmed V and J ends, which lost 3 bases and 0 bases, there was a span of 8 bases. Germline assignment: CDR1 SGHRS and CDR2 YFSETQ. The CDR3 DNA follows: TGCGCCAGCAGCTCACAGGCCAGCACAGATACGCAGTATTTT. This encodes CASSSQASTDTQYF.

This clonotype showed up many times. The chain uses TRBV7-9 and TRBJ2-3; unclear D gene. Germline V gives CDR1 SEHNR, CDR2 FQNEAQ (reference sequence). CDR3 length equals 13 residues. V lost 5 bases and J lost 6, with 12 bases in between. The CDR3 region has the DNA TGTGCCAGCAGCCGCATCGAGGAGGATACGCAGTATTTT. Its translation is CASSRIEEDTQYF. Full variable domain (missing parts from reference TRBV7-9 and TRBJ2-3): DTGVSQNPRHKITKRGQNVTFRCDPISEHNRLYWYRQTLGQGPEFLTYFQNEAQLEKSRLLSDRFSAERPKGSFSTLEIQRTEQGDSAMYLCASSRIEEDTQYFGPGTRLTVL.

Ten or more counts support this clonotype. The chain has TRBV3-1 and TRBJ1-1, with a weak D call TRBD1 (6 bases). Germline V CDR1 and CDR2: LGHDT, YNNKEL (reference sequence). Trimming left V 5 bases short and J 4 bases short, with 8 bases between. CDR3 length equals 12 residues. Written as DNA, the CDR3 is TGTGCCAGCAGCTGGGGGGCCACTGAAGCTTTCTTT. Residues: CASSWGATEAFF.

This clonotype was recorded a few times. The chain employs TRBV2 and TRBJ1-6; no clear D gene. The length of the CDR3 is 15 residues. Germline V gene lookup returns CDR1 SNHLY and CDR2 FYNNEI. The V end lost 9 bases, the J end lost 6 bases, and 18 bases lay between the germline ends. Here the CDR3 reads CASGLDPGVNSPLHF. CDR3 bases: TGTGCCAGTGGTTTAGACCCAGGAGTTAATTCACCCCTCCACTTT.

This clonotype has a count of ten or more. The rearrangement links TRBV5-4 to TRBJ2-3; no clear D gene. The germline V gene has CDR1 SGHNT and CDR2 YYREEE (reference sequence). V was pared by 0 bases and J by 1 base, with 12 bases between. This CDR3 has 16 amino acids. CDR3 in amino acids: CASSLGLARRTDTQYF. In DNA, the CDR3 is TGTGCCAGCAGCTTGGGGTTAGCTCGGCGCACAGATACGCAGTATTTT.

This rearrangement joins TRBV6-6 to TRBJ2-7; no clear D. The CDR3 runs 12 residues. From germline, CDR1 is MNHNY and CDR2 SVGAGI (reference sequence). V lost 5 bases to trimming and J lost 3 bases, with 8 bases between them. CDR3 region: CASSPSVYEQYF. CDR3 DNA: TGTGCCAGCAGTCCCAGCGTCTACGAGCAGTACTTC.

This clonotype showed up many times. CDR3 sequence (DNA): TGTGCCAGCAGTCCCCCCACGAGGTTAGAGCAGTACTTC. This gives the protein CASSPPTRLEQYF. The chain joins TRBV28 to TRBJ2-7, with unresolved D. The V gene's germline CDR1 is MDHEN and CDR2 SYDVKM. Trimming pared 5 bases from V and 7 bases from J, leaving 15 bases between. This CDR3 contains 13 residues.